This T cell receptor (beta chain) stems from a study of response to subunit inactivated influenza vaccine (dated by TCRdb to the late 2010s). For the study in its entirety: The study used deep quantitative T cell receptor repertoire profiling to track responses to a trivalent subunit inactivated influenza vaccine.

This clonotype was seen ten or more times. The antigen it binds to is not known. No per-base quality is available; no much larger clone lies one base away. Summary of the overall study and its limitations: The authors suggested that each seasonal influenza vaccination may recruit only a limited number of new T cells.

The library was produced with RT-PCR. Sequencing was performed on an Illumina HiSeq 2500. TCRdb took the public reads, trimmed them with fastp at Q25, ran MiXCR for clone calling and kept in-frame beta chains. A single entry per CDR3 protein holds the most common genes and DNA from its merged rows. This sample lists under 550,000 distinct CDR3 sequences; around 8% were detected once. The ten largest clonotypes hold 13% of the sample. From its cysteine to its phenylalanine, the CDR3 spans 16 amino acids. Only the CDR3 DNA stays, 48 bases, in frame from base 1. As encoded in the germline V gene (reference sequence), CDR1 is LGHDT while CDR2 is YNNKEL. V sheds 3 bases and J sheds 2 bases, leaving 14 bases between their ends.

Source: PBMCs from blood, taken around 2 years after vaccination. The clonotype was recovered from a man between 50 and 70 years old who received an inactivated influenza vaccine. Donor details come from another sample of the same person, matched by shared clones. The V gene is TRBV3-1 and the J gene is TRBJ2-1, with the D gene not clear enough to name. The CDR3 reads as follows: CASSQAGETTYNEQFF. The sequenced DNA is TGTGCCAGCAGCCAGGCAGGTGAAACTACCTACAATGAGCAGTTCTTC.